The 18 T cell receptor beta chains below all came from one sample that was sequenced in a study of cytomegalovirus exposure and HLA in healthy donors. Primers included in the PCR were 60 Vbeta and 13 Jbeta primers. The method was immunoSEQ multiplex PCR; TCRdb's version includes in-frame clones alone and lacks a portion of them. The table includes approximately 150,000 clones, roughly 80% detected once. The sequencing input was PBMCs. The origin of the receptors is a woman aged 45 to 65 in good health and CMV-seronegative.

In its sample, this clone was seen once. This rearrangement joins TRBV7-6 to TRBJ2-1; 7 nucleotides line up with TRBD1. The CDR3 covers 15 residues. Per the germline V gene, CDR1 is SGHVS and CDR2 is FNYEAQ. The V and J ends lost 5 bases and 5 bases, in that order; junction bases with no gene match: 9. The DNA for the CDR3 is TGTGCCAGCAGCCTAACAGGGGTACCCCACAATGAGCAGTTCTTC. Translating gives CASSLTGVPHNEQFF. Filled out from reference TRBV7-6 and TRBJ2-1, the complete variable domain reads GAGVSQSPRYKVTKRGQDVALRCDPISGHVSLYWYRQALGQGPEFLTYFNYEAQQDKSGLPNDRFSAERPEGSISTLTIQRTEQRDSAMYRCASSLTGVPHNEQFFGPGTRLTVL.

This clone has just a few counts. This sequence joins TRBV4-2 and TRBJ2-2; D might be TRBD2 (6 bases). The CDR3 spans 13 residues. The V and J ends lost 2 bases and 6 bases respectively, with 7 bases between them. Looked up from germline, CDR1 is LGHNA and CDR2 is YNFKEQ. CDR3 nucleotides: TGTGCCAGCAGCCAATGGGAGGCCGGGGAGCTGTTTTTT. Amino acid sequence: CASSQWEAGELFF.

The gene calls are TRBV9 and TRBJ2-5; 7 nucleotides align to TRBD1. Germline lookup yields CDR1 SGDLS and CDR2 YYNGEE. The junction had 7 bases not matched to a gene; V was cut back by 0 bases and J by 2 bases. The CDR3 loop spans 16 amino acids. The DNA of the CDR3 is TGTGCCAGCAGCGTAGGCGAGACAGGGAGACAAGAGACCCAGTACTTC. Translation gives CASSVGETGRQETQYF.

The chain has TRBV4-2 and TRBJ2-7, with 9 nucleotides matching TRBD1. The junction had 7 bases not matched to a gene; V was cut back by 3 bases and J by 4 bases. Germline loops: CDR1 LGHNA, CDR2 YNFKEQ. The length of the CDR3 is 15 residues. The CDR3 region is CASSQAGTGSYEQYF. CDR3 DNA: TGTGCCAGCAGCCAGGCTGGGACAGGGAGTTACGAGCAGTACTTC.

This clone was counted between two and nine times. The rearrangement uses TRBV5-1 and TRBJ2-3, with TRBD2 as a possible D gene (6 bases). Germline V lookup: CDR1 SGHRS, CDR2 YFSETQ. The V and J ends lost 0 bases and 0 bases respectively, with 32 bases between them. The CDR3 has 23 residues. As DNA, the CDR3 is TGCGCCAGCAGCTTGGATTTTATTCGGAGGGGCGCCCCGTCCGATACTAGCACAGATACGCAGTATTTT. This encodes CASSLDFIRRGAPSDTSTDTQYF.

The chain has TRBV19 and TRBJ2-7, with D perhaps TRBD1 (6 bases). This CDR3 has 14 amino acids. CDR1 is LNHDA, CDR2 SQIVND, per germline (reference sequence). V was trimmed by 7 bases and J by 0 bases, leaving 13 bases between them. The CDR3 DNA reads as TGTGCCAGTACCGACAGGACAAACTCCTACGAGCAGTACTTC. Its translation: CASTDRTNSYEQYF. The full variable domain, its missing parts supplied by reference TRBV19 and TRBJ2-7, is DGGITQSPKYLFRKEGQNVTLSCEQNLNHDAMYWYRQDPGQGLRLIYYSQIVNDFQKGDIAEGYSVSREKKESFPLTVTSAQKNPTAFYLCASTDRTNSYEQYFGPGTRLTVT.

This clone appeared a few times. This chain joins TRBV4-3 and TRBJ2-7; 7 bases map to TRBD2. The ends lost 4 bases at V and 1 base at J; junction bases unmatched: 16. Germline CDR1 is LGHNA and CDR2 is YSLEER. The CDR3 sequence is 18 residues long. The CDR3 DNA reads TGCGCCAGCAGCCCTCGTCTCCTCACTAGCGCCGAATCCTACGAGCAGTACTTC. This codes for CASSPRLLTSAESYEQYF.

The chain employs TRBV27 and TRBJ1-2; D is uncertain. Germline CDR1 is MNHEY and CDR2 is SMNVEV (reference sequence). The CDR3 totals 15 residues. V was shortened by 4 bases and J by 0 bases, with 12 bases between the two germline ends. As DNA, the CDR3 is TGTGCCAGCAGTTCTCTCTCCGTCGCTAACTATGGCTACACCTTC. This codes for CASSSLSVANYGYTF.

This clone was recorded only once. The V gene is TRBV10-3, the J gene TRBJ2-1; a possible D gene is TRBD2 (6 bases). Germline assignment: CDR1 ENHRY and CDR2 SYGVKD. The CDR3 length is 15 residues. Trimming took off 0 bases at V and 3 bases at J, with 9 bases between the two ends. The DNA for the CDR3 is TGTGCCATCAGTGAGTCGTCTAGCGACTACAATGAGCAGTTCTTC. This encodes CAISESSSDYNEQFF.

V gene TRBV28 combines with J gene TRBJ1-2, with 9 positions matching TRBD1. Germline CDR1 is MDHEN and CDR2 is SYDVKM. The CDR3 runs 13 residues. V lost 7 bases and J lost 7; bases outside the gene matches: 7. In DNA, the CDR3 is TGTGCCAGCACCATAAACAGGGGGCTTGGCTACACCTTC. Translating it yields CASTINRGLGYTF.

The chain carries TRBV5-1 and TRBJ2-7, with TRBD1 as a possible D gene (5 bases). Germline loops: CDR1 SGHRS, CDR2 YFSETQ. Trimming left V 4 bases short and J 2 bases short, with 16 bases between. This CDR3 contains 15 residues. As DNA, the CDR3 is TGCGCCAGCAGCACCTCGGACATATTAACCTACGAGCAGTACTTC. This codes for CASSTSDILTYEQYF.

The chain is built from TRBV7-7 and TRBJ2-5; 13 bases map to TRBD2. This CDR3 has 16 residues. Germline V gene lookup returns CDR1 SSHAT and CDR2 FNYEAQ (reference sequence). With 5 bases clipped from V and 5 bases from J, the junction kept 8 bases outside the gene matches. The chain's CDR3 is CASSPRLAGGRETQYF. The CDR3 nucleotides read TGTGCCAGCAGCCCCCGACTAGCGGGGGGTAGGGAGACCCAGTACTTC.

This chain joins TRBV19 and TRBJ2-1; TRBD2 matches 10 bases. The CDR3 is 16 residues long. Trimming took 1 base from V and 15 from J; bases not matched to a gene: 15. Germline CDR1 and CDR2: LNHDA and SQIVND (reference sequence). CDR3 bases: TGTGCCAGTAGTATAGTGGGTAGCGGGGGGTCCCGCCTGCTGTTCTTC. As protein: CASSIVGSGGSRLLFF.

This clone has just one count. This chain connects TRBV7-2 to TRBJ1-1; 9 nucleotides match TRBD1. The CDR3 runs to 15 residues. V lost 4 bases to trimming and J lost 1 base; unmatched junction nucleotides: 4. Germline V gives CDR1 SGHTA, CDR2 FQGNSA. CDR3 sequence: CASSSWTGANTEAFF. Written as DNA, the CDR3 is TGTGCCAGCAGCTCGTGGACAGGGGCGAACACTGAAGCTTTCTTT.

Only one count was recorded for this clone. J is TRBJ2-3 and V is TRBV7-2; weak D call: TRBD1 (6 bases). CDR1 SGHTA and CDR2 FQGNSA come from the germline V gene. V lost 5 bases to trimming and J lost 3 bases, with 12 bases between them. The length of the CDR3 is 14 residues. As DNA, the CDR3 is TGTGCCAGCAGCCCGATGGGGACAACAGATACGCAGTATTTT. This translates into CASSPMGTTDTQYF.

This clone was seen a handful of times. This chain uses TRBV4-3 with TRBJ1-1; a possible D gene is TRBD1 (5 bases). Trimming took off 0 bases at V and 3 bases at J, with 11 bases between the two ends. Germline V CDR1 and CDR2: LGHNA, YSLEER. The CDR3 is 15 amino acids. CDR3 DNA: TGCGCCAGCAGCCAAGATAGGGGATCGGACACTGAAGCTTTCTTT. Residues: CASSQDRGSDTEAFF.

The chain employs TRBV4-1 and TRBJ2-1, with D tentatively TRBD2 (5 bases). V was clipped by 3 bases and J by 0 bases, with 30 bases between them. Germline CDR1 reads MGHRA; CDR2 reads YSYEKL. This CDR3 is 22 amino acids long. This CDR3 is CASSQRPLRERLTGSSYNEQFF. Here the CDR3 DNA reads TGCGCCAGCAGCCAGAGACCCCTCCGGGAACGGCTGACCGGAAGCTCCTACAATGAGCAGTTCTTC.

The chain is built from TRBV10-3 and TRBJ2-3; D is unclear. This CDR3 spans 17 amino acids. Germline CDR1 reads ENHRY; CDR2 reads SYGVKD. The V end lost 2 bases, the J end lost 0 bases, and 15 bases lay between the germline ends. Here the CDR3 reads CAISEGLQVRSTDTQYF. The CDR3 nucleotides are TGTGCCATCAGTGAGGGCCTACAAGTGAGGAGCACAGATACGCAGTATTTT.